This T cell receptor (beta chain) was profiled in a study of human T cells and chemical hapten exposure. The wider study: It was small differences in pooled library volume that mainly caused per-sample TCR yields to vary.

The CDR3 is 14 amino acids. Trimming took off 3 bases at V and 5 bases at J, with 13 bases between the two ends. In germline, CDR1 is KGHSH, CDR2 LQKENI. Findings and limits, study-wide: The study found that DPC sensitization did not change TCRs above 1 in 1000 frequency.

For the library, individual cDNA molecules each received unique molecular identifiers. TCRdb used MiXCR to reprocess the reads, holding one entry per CDR3 protein. The sample comprises 120,000 or so distinct CDR3 sequences, around 8.5% of which are singletons, and 1.1% to 1.5% rests with the top ten. Blood, whole and unfractionated, served as the source for total RNA extraction. This clonotype was counted between two and nine times. The antigen is not known. This clonotype was sampled from a human donor in good health. Some clones in this sample may be carry-over from other donors' samples. The rearrangement joins TRBV18 to TRBJ1-2, with D perhaps matching TRBD1 (5 bases). Material: whole blood. In DNA form, the CDR3 reads TGTGCCAGCTCACCGCCGGCAGGGTCATATGGCTACACCTTC. Protein sequence: CASSPPAGSYGYTF.